The sequence of this TCR beta chain was determined in a study of spatial heterogeneity in lung cancer. Across the whole study: Among detected sequences, beta-chain ones consistently exceeded alpha-chain ones in number.

Every cDNA TCR molecule received its own unique molecular identifier. Via MiXCR, TCRdb re-called the 5' RACE reads, giving one row per CDR3 protein. The repertoire holds about 5,000 distinct CDR3 sequences, around 20% seen once, with roughly 20% in the top ten. Time point specified: sample taken at primary tumor resection. No cell sorting; template was whole RNA from tumor, lung tissue or PBMC. The approximately 69 donors had untreated early-stage non-small cell lung cancer. This clonotype is labeled medium-sized. CDR1 MDHEN and CDR2 SYDVKM come from the germline V gene. The V end lost 2 bases, the J end lost 0 bases, and 5 bases lay between the germline ends. This CDR3 region has 13 residues.

This specimen was normal lung tissue next to the tumor, taken at surgery. The chain has TRBV28 and TRBJ2-7; D gene uncertain. This sequence was found in a male donor with early-stage non-small cell lung cancer. CDR3 residues: CASSLSVSYEQYF. As DNA, the CDR3 is TGTGCCAGCAGTTTAAGCGTCTCCTACGAGCAGTACTTC.